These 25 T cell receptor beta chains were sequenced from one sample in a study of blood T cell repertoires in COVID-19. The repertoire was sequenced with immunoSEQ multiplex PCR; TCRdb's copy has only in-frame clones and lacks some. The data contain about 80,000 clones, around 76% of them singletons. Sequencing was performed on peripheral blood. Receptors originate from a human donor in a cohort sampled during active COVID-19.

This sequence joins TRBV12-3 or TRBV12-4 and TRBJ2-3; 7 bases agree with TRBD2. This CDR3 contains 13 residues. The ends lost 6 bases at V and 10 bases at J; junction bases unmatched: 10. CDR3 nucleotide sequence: TGTGCCAGCAGGGGAGCGGGGCGGGGTCCGCAGTATTTT. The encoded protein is CASRGAGRGPQYF.

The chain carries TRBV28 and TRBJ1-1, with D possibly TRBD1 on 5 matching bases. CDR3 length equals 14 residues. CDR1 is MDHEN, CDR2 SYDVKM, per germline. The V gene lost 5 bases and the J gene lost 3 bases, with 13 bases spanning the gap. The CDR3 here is CASSGAGGYTEAFF. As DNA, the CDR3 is TGTGCCAGCAGTGGAGCGGGGGGATACACTGAAGCTTTCTTT.

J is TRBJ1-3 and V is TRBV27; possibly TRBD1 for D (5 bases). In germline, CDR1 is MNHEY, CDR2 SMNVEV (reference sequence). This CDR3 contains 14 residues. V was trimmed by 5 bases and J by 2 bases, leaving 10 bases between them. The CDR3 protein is CASSPARAGNTIYF. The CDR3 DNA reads TGTGCCAGCAGTCCGGCCAGGGCTGGAAACACCATATATTTT.

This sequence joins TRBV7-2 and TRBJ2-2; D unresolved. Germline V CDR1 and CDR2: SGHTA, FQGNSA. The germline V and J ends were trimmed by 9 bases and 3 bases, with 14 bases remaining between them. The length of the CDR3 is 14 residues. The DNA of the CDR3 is TGTGCCAGTACCCCCGTGGCGGACACCGGGGAGCTGTTTTTT. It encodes CASTPVADTGELFF.

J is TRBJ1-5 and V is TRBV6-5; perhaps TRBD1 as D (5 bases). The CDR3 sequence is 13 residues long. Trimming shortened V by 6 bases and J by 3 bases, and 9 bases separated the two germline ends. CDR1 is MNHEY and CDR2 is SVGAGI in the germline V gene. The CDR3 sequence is CASRRDSNQPQHF. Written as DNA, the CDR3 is TGTGCCAGCAGGAGGGACTCCAATCAGCCCCAGCATTTT.

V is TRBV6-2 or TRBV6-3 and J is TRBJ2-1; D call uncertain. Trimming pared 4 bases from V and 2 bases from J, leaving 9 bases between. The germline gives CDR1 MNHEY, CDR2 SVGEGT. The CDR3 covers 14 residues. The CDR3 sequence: CASSFANPYNEQFF. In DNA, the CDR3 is TGTGCCAGCAGTTTCGCGAACCCCTACAATGAGCAGTTCTTC.

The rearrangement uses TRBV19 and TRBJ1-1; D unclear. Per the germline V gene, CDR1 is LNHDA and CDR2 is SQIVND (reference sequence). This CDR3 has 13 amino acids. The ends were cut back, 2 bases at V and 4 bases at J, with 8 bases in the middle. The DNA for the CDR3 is TGTGCCAGTAGTATACAGACGGGCACTGAAGCTTTCTTT. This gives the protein CASSIQTGTEAFF.

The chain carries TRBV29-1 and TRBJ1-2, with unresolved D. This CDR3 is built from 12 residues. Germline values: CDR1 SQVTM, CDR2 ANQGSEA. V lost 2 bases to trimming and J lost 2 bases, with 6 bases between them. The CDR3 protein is CSVEFGNYGYTF. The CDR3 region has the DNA TGCAGCGTTGAATTCGGGAACTATGGCTACACCTTC.

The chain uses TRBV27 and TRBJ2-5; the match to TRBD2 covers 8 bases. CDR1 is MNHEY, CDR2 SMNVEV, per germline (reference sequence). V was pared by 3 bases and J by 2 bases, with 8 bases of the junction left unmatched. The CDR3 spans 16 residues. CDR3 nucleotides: TGTGCCAGCAGTTTGTACGGGGGGGCTAATCAAGAGACCCAGTACTTC. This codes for CASSLYGGANQETQYF.

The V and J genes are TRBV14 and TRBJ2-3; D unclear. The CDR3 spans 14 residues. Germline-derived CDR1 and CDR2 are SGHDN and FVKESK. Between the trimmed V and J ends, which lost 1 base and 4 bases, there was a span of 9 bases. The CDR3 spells CASSQVERPDTQYF. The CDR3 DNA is TGTGCCAGCAGCCAAGTAGAGAGGCCAGATACGCAGTATTTT. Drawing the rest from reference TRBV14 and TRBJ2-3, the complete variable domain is EAGVTQFPSHSVIEKGQTVTLRCDPISGHDNLYWYRRVMGKEIKFLLHFVKESKQDESGMPNNRFLAERTGGTYSTLKVQPAELEDSGVYFCASSQVERPDTQYFGPGTRLTVL.

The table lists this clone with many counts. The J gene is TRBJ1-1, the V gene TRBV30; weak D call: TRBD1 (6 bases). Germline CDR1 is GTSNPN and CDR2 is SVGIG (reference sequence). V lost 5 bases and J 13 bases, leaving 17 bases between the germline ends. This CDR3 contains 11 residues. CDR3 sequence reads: CAWGLQGGGFF. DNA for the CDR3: TGTGCCTGGGGATTACAGGGAGGGGGTTTCTTT.

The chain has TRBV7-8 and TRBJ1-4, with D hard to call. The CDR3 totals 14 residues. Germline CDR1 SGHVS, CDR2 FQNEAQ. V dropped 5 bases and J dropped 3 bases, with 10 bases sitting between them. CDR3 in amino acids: CASSLSLSNEKLFF. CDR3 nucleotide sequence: TGTGCCAGCAGCCTCTCCCTTTCTAATGAAAAACTGTTTTTT.

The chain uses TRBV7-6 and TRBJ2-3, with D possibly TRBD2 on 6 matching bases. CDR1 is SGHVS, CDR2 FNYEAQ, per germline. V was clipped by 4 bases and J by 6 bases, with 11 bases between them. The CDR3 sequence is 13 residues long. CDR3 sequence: CASSSGGQDTQYF. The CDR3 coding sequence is TGTGCCAGCAGCTCTGGAGGGCAGGATACGCAGTATTTT.

CDR3 DNA sequence: TGTGCCAGCAGCTTAGTACGGGGGAACACTGAAGCTTTCTTT. This gives the protein CASSLVRGNTEAFF. V usage is TRBV11-2 and J usage is TRBJ1-1; D not certain. The CDR3 runs 14 residues. Trimming removed 1 base at V and 1 base at J, with 7 bases between. Germline assignment: CDR1 SGHAT and CDR2 FQNNGV. The whole variable domain, filled in from reference TRBV11-2 and TRBJ1-1, reads EAGVAQSPRYKIIEKRQSVAFWCNPISGHATLYWYQQILGQGPKLLIQFQNNGVVDDSQLPKDRFSAERLKGVDSTLKIQPAKLEDSAVYLCASSLVRGNTEAFFGQGTRLTVV.

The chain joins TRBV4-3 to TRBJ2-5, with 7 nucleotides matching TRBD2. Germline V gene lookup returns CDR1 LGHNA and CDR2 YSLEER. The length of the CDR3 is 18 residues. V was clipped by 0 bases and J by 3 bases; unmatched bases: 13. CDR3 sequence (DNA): TGCGCCAGCAGCCAAGAAACCTTAGTCCCTAGCGGAGAAGAGACCCAGTACTTC. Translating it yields CASSQETLVPSGEETQYF.

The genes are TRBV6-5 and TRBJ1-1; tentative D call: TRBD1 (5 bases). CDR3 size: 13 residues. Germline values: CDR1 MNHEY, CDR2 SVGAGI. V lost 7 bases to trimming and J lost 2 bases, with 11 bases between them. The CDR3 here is CASMAGGNTEAFF. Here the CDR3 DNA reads TGTGCCAGCATGGCGGGGGGTAACACTGAAGCTTTCTTT.

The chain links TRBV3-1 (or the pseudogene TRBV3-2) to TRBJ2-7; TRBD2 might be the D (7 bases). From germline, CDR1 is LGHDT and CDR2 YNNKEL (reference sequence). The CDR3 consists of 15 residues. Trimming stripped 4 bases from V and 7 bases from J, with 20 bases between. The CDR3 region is CASSPPGAGVREQYV. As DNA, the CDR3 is TGTGCCAGCAGCCCCCCGGGGGCGGGAGTGCGGGAGCAGTACGTC.

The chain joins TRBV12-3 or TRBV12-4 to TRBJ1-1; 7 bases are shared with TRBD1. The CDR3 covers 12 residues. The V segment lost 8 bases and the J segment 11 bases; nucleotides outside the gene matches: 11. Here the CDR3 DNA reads TGTGCCAGCGCCAGGGGGGACCCCTCCGCTTTCTTT. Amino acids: CASARGDPSAFF.

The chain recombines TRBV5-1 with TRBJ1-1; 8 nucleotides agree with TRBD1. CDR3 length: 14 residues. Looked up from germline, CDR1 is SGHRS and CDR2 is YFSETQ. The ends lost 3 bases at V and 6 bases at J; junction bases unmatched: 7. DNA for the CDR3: TGCGCCAGCAGCTCCGGGACAGGAACGGCTGAAGCTTTCTTT. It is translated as CASSSGTGTAEAFF.

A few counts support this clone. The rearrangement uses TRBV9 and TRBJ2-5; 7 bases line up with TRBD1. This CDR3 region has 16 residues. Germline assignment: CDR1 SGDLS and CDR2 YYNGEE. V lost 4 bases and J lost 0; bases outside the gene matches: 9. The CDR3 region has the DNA TGTGCCAGCAGCCCAGGACAGGAGCAATACCAAGAGACCCAGTACTTC. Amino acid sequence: CASSPGQEQYQETQYF.

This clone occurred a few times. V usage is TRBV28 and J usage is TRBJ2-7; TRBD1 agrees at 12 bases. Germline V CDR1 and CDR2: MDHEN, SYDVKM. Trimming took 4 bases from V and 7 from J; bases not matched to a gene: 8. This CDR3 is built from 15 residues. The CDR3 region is CASSSRGQGAREQYF. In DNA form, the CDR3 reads TGTGCCAGCAGTTCTAGGGGACAGGGGGCGAGGGAGCAGTACTTC.

CDR3 protein: CASSVATGGAVNEQFF. For the CDR3, the DNA is TGTGCCAGCAGCGTAGCTACAGGGGGCGCCGTGAATGAGCAGTTCTTC. The chain has TRBV9 and TRBJ2-1; 9 nucleotides match TRBD1. Trimming removed 0 bases from V and 7 bases from J; junction bases left unmatched: 8. This CDR3 has 16 amino acids. Germline assignment: CDR1 SGDLS and CDR2 YYNGEE.

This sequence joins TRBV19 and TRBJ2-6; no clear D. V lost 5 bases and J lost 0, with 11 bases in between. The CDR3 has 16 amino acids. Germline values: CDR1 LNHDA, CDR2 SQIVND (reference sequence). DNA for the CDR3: TGTGCCAGTAGTTGGTCCGGTAGCTCTGGGGCCAACGTCCTGACTTTC. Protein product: CASSWSGSSGANVLTF.

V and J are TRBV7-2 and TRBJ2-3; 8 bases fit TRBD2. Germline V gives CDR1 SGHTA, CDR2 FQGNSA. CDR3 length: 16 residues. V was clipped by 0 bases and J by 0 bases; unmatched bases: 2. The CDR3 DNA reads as TGTGCCAGCAGCTTAGCCGGGGGGGAGAGCACAGATACGCAGTATTTT. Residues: CASSLAGGESTDTQYF.

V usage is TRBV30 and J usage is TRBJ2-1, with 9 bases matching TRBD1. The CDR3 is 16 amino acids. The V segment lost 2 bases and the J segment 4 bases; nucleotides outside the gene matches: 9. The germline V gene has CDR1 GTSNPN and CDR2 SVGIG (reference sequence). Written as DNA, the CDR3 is TGTGCCTGGAGTTATGGGGGACAGGGAGAGTACAATGAGCAGTTCTTC. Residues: CAWSYGGQGEYNEQFF. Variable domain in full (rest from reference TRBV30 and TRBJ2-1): SQTIHQWPATLVQPVGSPLSLECTVEGTSNPNLYWYRQAAGRGLQLLFYSVGIGQISSEVPQNLSASRPQDRQFILSSKKLLLSDSGFYLCAWSYGGQGEYNEQFFGPGTRLTVL.